Listed below are T cell receptor beta chains from one sample, sequenced in a study of blood T cells in healthy people across ages. Each CDR3 protein is one row after TCRdb ran MiXCR on the 5' RACE reads. The sample holds about 780,000 distinct CDR3 sequences, roughly 26% seen once. The data also belong to a second study, concerning T cells of mothers and their children.

The specimen sequenced was blood. The origin of the receptors is a boy aged 10-17 years in good health. The CDR3 runs from the conserved cysteine through the conserved F or W. A D gene is named only where the DNA matches it firmly. The size of a clone is reported for some rows only, either as once, few or many, or as a class for expanded clones.

V: TRBV12-3/TRBV12-4; size: -; D: -; J: TRBJ2-4; DNA: TGTGCCAGCAGCCCTCGGGGTAGTGCGTTAAGCAACATTCAGTACTTC; CDR3: CASSPRGSALSNIQYF
V: TRBV30; size: few; D: -; J: TRBJ2-6; DNA: TGTGCCTGGAGTGCCCCGAGACACCTCTCTGGGGCCAACGTCCTAACTTTC; CDR3: CAWSAPRHLSGANVLTF
V: TRBV14; size: -; D: TRBD1; J: TRBJ2-5; DNA: TGTGCCAGCAGGGGACAGGGGGAACAGACCCAGTACTTC; CDR3: CASRGQGEQTQYF
V: TRBV7-2; size: few; D: -; J: TRBJ2-3; DNA: TGTGCCAGCAGCTTACAAGGTCCCCCCGTCGGCACAGATACGCAGTATTTT; CDR3: CASSLQGPPVGTDTQYF
V: TRBV7-9; size: few; D: -; J: TRBJ2-3; DNA: TGTGCCAGCAGCCTCCCGGCCCCGCAGTATTTT; CDR3: CASSLPAPQYF
V: TRBV25-1; size: -; D: TRBD1; J: TRBJ2-7; DNA: TGTGCCAGCAGTGGGTCCGGGACAGGGGACTACGAGCAGTACTTC; CDR3: CASSGSGTGDYEQYF
V: TRBV28; size: few; D: -; J: TRBJ1-5; DNA: TGTGCCAGCAAACCCGGCCGGGGGCCCTTGCCCCAGCATTTT; CDR3: CASKPGRGPLPQHF
V: TRBV20-1; size: -; D: TRBD2; J: TRBJ2-1; DNA: TGCAGTGCCCGAGGACTAGCGGGGGACTTTTCATCGGGGAATGAGCAGTTCTTC; CDR3: CSARGLAGDFSSGNEQFF
V: TRBV5-1; size: -; D: -; J: TRBJ2-1; DNA: TGCGCCAGCAGCGTGGATTCAAGTCTTTCCTACAATGAGCAGTTCTTC; CDR3: CASSVDSSLSYNEQFF
V: TRBV20-1; size: few; D: -; J: TRBJ2-7; DNA: TGCAGTGCTAGACCTGGACGGGTCAACGAGCAGTACTTC; CDR3: CSARPGRVNEQYF
V: TRBV5-1; size: few; D: -; J: TRBJ2-7; DNA: TGCGCCAGCAGCTTGGGGTGGGGGAGCTCCTACGAGCAGTACTTC; CDR3: CASSLGWGSSYEQYF